The T cell receptor beta chain under discussion was sequenced for a study of blood T cell repertoires in COVID-19. Overall study context: Samples representing acute and convalescent COVID-19 were sourced from the United States, Italy and Spain. From T cells, B-cell-depleted T cells, or PBMCs came the material, which was cDNA or gDNA.

In the original workflow: Amplified reference gene primers provided the basis for estimating nucleated cell counts. Libraries were prepared by immunoSEQ multiplex PCR; TCRdb keeps only in-frame clonotypes and omits some of them. V and J calls and clone size are those listed in that table; D and trimming were worked out from the DNA. The table lists 250,000 to 300,000 clones, under 90% of them singletons. With 4 bases removed from V and 1 base from J, the gap between germline ends came to 15 bases. This CDR3 has 16 amino acids. Germline CDR1 reads MNHEY; CDR2 reads SVGAGI. Each participant's cohort was designated according to participant-reported clinical history.

The clonotype originates from a man aged 25 to 45 with acute COVID-19. The chain couples TRBV6-5 to TRBJ2-3; perhaps TRBD2 as D (6 bases). Sequencing used PBMCs or T cells enriched from blood (not recorded which). The CDR3 reads CASSSEPGLRTDTQYF. The CDR3 DNA follows: TGTGCCAGCAGTTCGGAACCGGGACTTCGCACAGATACGCAGTATTTT.